This T cell receptor (beta chain) stems from a study of blood T cell repertoires in COVID-19. Study as a whole: Donors in the United States, Italy and Spain gave samples during acute or convalescent COVID-19. T cells, B-cell-depleted T cells, or PBMCs supplied cDNA or gDNA.

Original processing notes: Amplification from reference gene primers served as the basis for estimated nucleated cell counts. Generated by immunoSEQ multiplex PCR, the TCRdb table keeps only in-frame clones and is missing some. V, J and clone size are those of that table, while D and trimming were read from the DNA. Here the sample spans fewer than 250,000 clones, 70% to 85% being singletons. This sequence was found in a woman between 50 and 59 years old with acute or convalescent COVID-19. The specimen sequenced was peripheral blood.

DNA of the CDR3: TGTGCCAGCAGTTTATTCGGGAGAGACAGACTACGTTCACCCCTCCACTTT. Its protein is CASSLFGRDRLRSPLHF. The rearrangement joins TRBV27 to TRBJ1-6, with D possibly TRBD1 on 5 matching bases. The CDR3 totals 17 residues. Germline lookup yields CDR1 MNHEY and CDR2 SMNVEV (reference sequence). V gave up 1 base and J gave up 9 bases, with 19 bases separating them.